This TCR beta chain was sequenced during a study of cytomegalovirus exposure and HLA in healthy donors. Regarding the study as a whole: Clonal expansion was found to be greater in HLA-associated TCR beta chains than in equally common others in a later analysis. Both high specificity and high sensitivity reportedly marked the classifier's diagnosis of cytomegalovirus status. Later on, an analysis found that several of the most significant clusters appeared to be linked to common viral pathogens, which included parvovirus B19.

The germline V gene encodes CDR1 MNHNS and CDR2 SASEGT. This CDR3 is 16 amino acids long. The junction had 4 bases not matched to a gene; V was cut back by 3 bases and J by 1 base. The PCR used 60 Vbeta and 13 Jbeta primers. Clones were sequenced by immunoSEQ multiplex PCR, and TCRdb holds only the in-frame ones, with some missing. The repertoire has approximately 150,000 clones, over 60% of them found once; the top ten carry 0.55% to 0.8%. Concerning this clone itself: What it binds is not known.

Those who donated were healthy bone marrow donors. The origin of this receptor is a male donor in good health and CMV-seronegative. Material for sequencing was PBMCs. This chain connects TRBV6-1 to TRBJ1-3; 9 bases align to TRBD1. The CDR3: CASSEDRGGSGNTIYF. DNA of the CDR3: TGTGCCAGCAGTGAGGACAGGGGCGGGTCTGGAAACACCATATATTTT.